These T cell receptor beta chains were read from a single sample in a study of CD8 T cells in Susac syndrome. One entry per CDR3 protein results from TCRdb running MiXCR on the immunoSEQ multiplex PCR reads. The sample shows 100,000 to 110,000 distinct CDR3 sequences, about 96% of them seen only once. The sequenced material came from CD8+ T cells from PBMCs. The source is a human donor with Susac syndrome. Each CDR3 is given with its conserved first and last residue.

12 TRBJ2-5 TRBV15 CATSKGGETQYF
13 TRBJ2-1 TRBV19 CASSIVLNNEQFF
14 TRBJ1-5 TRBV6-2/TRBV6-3 CASRPGGSNQPQHF
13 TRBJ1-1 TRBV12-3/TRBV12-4 CASSRGENTEAFF
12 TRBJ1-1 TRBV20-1 CSAGTGNTEAFF
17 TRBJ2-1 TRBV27 CASTPGPTFSSYNEQFF
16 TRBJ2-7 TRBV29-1 CSVEEGNTGSTYEQYF
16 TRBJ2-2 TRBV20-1 CSARASGQGETGELFF
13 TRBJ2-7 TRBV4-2 CASSQESTGRQYF
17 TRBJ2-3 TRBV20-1 CSARAKDRDRGTDTQYF
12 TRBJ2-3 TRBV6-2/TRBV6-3 CASSYKTDTQYF
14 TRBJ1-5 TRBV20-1 CSARDGSLGQPQHF
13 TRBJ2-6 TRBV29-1 CSVAYSGANVLTF
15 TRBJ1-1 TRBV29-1 CSVAGSGRVNTEAFF
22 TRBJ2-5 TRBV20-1 CSARDGGPPGLAEVGPQETQYF
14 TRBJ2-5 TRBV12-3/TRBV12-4 CASSLTGARETQYF
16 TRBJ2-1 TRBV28 CASSRGTSGRDNEQFF
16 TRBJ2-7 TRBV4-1 CASSQDLLAGAYEQYF
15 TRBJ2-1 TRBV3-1 CASSHRGLGDNEQFF
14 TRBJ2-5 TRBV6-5 CASSYQRSGETQYF
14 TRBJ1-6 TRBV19 CARTGTGVVSPLHF
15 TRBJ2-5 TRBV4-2 CASSQALSGGETQYF
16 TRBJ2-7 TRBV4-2 CASSQDLGPDGYEQYF
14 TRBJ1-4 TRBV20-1 CSARDQGAPEKLFF
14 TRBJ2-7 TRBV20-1 CSAGSPRVPYEQYF
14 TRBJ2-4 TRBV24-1 CATSDSRRTNIQYF